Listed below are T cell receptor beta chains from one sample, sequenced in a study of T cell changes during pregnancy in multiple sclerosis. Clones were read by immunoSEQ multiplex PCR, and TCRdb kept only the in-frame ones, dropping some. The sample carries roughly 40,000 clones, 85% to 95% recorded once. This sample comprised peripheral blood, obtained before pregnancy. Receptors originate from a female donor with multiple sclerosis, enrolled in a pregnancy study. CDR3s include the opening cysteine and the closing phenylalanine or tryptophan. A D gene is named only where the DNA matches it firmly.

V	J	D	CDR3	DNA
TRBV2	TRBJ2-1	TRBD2	CASRTAGVGYNEQFF	TGTGCCAGCAGGACCGCGGGAGTGGGCTACAATGAGCAGTTCTTC
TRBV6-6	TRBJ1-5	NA	CASSSQDQPQHF	TGTGCCAGCAGTTCCCAGGATCAGCCCCAGCATTTT
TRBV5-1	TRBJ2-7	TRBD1	CASSKDRGYEQYF	TGCGCCAGCAGCAAGGACAGGGGGTACGAGCAGTACTTC
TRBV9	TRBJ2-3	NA	CASSVEGAGGRTDTQYF	TGTGCCAGCAGCGTAGAGGGGGCGGGAGGTCGCACAGATACGCAGTATTTT
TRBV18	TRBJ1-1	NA	CASSPPWRGEGTEAFF	TGTGCCAGCTCACCACCGTGGAGGGGGGAGGGTACTGAAGCTTTCTTT
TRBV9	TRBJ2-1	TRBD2	CASAGTSGSHEQFF	TGTGCCAGCGCCGGGACTAGCGGGAGCCATGAGCAGTTCTTC
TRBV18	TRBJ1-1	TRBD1	CASSANRGKENTEAFF	TGTGCCAGCTCAGCGAACAGGGGTAAGGAGAACACTGAAGCTTTCTTT
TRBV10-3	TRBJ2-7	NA	CAISSSVSSYEQYF	TGTGCCATCAGTTCCTCGGTTAGCTCCTACGAGCAGTACTTC
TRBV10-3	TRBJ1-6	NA	CAISESHRVNSPLHF	TGTGCCATCAGTGAATCCCACAGGGTAAATTCACCCCTCCACTTT
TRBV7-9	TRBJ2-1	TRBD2	CATSGVHPAYNEQFF	TGTGCGACTAGCGGGGTACATCCAGCCTACAATGAGCAGTTCTTC